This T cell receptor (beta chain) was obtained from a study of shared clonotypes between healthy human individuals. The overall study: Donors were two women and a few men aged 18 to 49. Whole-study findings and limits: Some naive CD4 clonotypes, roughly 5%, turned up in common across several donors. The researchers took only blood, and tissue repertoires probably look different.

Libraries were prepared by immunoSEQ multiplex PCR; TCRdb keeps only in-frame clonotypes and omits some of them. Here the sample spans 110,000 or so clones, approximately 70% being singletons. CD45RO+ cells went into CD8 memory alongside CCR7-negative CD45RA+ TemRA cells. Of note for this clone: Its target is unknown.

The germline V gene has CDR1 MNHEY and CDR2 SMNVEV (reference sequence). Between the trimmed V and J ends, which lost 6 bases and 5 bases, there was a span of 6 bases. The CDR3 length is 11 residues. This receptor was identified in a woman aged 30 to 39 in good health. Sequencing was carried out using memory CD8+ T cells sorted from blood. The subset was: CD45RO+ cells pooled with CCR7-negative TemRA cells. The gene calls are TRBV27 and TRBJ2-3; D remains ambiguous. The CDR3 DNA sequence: TGTGCCAGCAGCCATGGAGATACGCAGTATTTT. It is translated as CASSHGDTQYF.